This TCR beta chain was captured by sequencing in a study of molecular identifiers for immune sequencing clone quantification. Study-wide findings and caveats: Whereas naive cells kept under 1% of molecules in clones above 20 RNA copies, such clones held over 97% in effectors.

This clonotype was seen only a few times. Its antigen is unknown. CDR3 length: 13 amino acids. V was cut by 4 bases and J by 1 base, with 6 bases left in between. Germline lookup yields CDR1 MNHEY and CDR2 SMNVEV (reference sequence). In TCRdb, the PCR reads were re-called with MiXCR into one record per CDR3 protein. The sample lists approximately 90,000 distinct CDR3 sequences; about 21% were seen once. Sequenced input: naive CD8+ T cells from blood, with Jurkat cell RNA spiked in. As for subset: FACS-sorted CD8+CD4-CCR7+CD45RA+ naive T cells. The sequence derives from a human donor in good health. Some libraries in this study had Jurkat cell RNA spiked in. The V gene is TRBV27, the J gene TRBJ2-3; no clear D gene. The CDR3 protein is CASSYLGTDTQYF. CDR3 DNA sequence: TGTGCCAGCAGTTACCTAGGCACAGATACGCAGTATTTT.